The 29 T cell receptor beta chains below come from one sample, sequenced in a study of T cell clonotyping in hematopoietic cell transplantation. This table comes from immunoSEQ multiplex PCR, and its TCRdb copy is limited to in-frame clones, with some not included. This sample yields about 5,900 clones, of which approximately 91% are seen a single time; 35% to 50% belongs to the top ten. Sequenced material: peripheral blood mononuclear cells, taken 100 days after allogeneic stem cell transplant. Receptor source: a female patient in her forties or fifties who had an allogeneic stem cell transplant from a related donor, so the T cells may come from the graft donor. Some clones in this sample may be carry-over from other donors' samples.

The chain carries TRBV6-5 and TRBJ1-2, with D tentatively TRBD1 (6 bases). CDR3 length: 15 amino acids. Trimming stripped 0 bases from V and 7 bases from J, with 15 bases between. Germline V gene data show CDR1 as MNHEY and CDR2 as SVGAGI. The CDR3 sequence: CASSYSQGQTSGYTF. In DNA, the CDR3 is TGTGCCAGCAGTTACTCCCAGGGGCAAACGAGTGGCTACACCTTC.

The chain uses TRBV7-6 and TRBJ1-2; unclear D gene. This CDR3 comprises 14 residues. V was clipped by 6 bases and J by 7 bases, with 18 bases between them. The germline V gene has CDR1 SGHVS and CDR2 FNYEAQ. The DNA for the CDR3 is TGTGCCAGCAGTGAGCTCGGGTCGGTATTTGGCTACACCTTC. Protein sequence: CASSELGSVFGYTF.

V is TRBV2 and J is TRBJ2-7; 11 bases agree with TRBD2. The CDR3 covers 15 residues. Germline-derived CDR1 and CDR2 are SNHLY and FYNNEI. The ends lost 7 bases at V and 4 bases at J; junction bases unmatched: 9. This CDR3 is CASIQLAGVGYEQYF. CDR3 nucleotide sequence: TGTGCCAGCATTCAACTAGCGGGAGTTGGTTACGAGCAGTACTTC.

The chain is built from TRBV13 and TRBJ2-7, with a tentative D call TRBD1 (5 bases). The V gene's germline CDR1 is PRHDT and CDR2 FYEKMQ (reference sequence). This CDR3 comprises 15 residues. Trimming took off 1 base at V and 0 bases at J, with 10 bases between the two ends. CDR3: CASSLEGSSSYEQYF. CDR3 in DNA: TGTGCCAGCAGCTTAGAGGGGTCGTCCTCCTACGAGCAGTACTTC.

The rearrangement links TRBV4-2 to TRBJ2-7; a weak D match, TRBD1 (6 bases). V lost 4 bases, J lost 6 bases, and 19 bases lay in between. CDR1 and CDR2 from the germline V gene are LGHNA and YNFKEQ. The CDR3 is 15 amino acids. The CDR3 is CASSPGHRIGTEQYF. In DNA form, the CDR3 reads TGTGCCAGCAGCCCGGGACATAGGATAGGCACCGAGCAGTACTTC.

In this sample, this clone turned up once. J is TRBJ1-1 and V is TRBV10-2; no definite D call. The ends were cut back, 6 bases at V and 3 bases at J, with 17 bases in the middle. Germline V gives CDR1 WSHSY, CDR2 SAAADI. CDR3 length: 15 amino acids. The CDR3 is CASREPVSGYTEAFF. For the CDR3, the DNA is TGCGCCAGCAGGGAGCCAGTCAGCGGTTACACTGAAGCTTTCTTT.

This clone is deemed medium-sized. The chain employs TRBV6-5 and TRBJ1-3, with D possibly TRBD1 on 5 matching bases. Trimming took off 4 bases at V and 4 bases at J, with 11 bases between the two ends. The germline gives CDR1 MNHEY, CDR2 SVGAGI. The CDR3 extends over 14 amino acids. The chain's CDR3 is CASSLAGTGNTIYF. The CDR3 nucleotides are TGTGCCAGCAGTTTAGCCGGGACCGGAAACACCATATATTTT.

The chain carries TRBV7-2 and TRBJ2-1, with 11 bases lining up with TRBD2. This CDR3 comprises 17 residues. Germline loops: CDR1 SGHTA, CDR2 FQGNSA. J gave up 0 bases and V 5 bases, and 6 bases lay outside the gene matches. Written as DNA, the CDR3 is TGTGCCAGCAGCGCTCCTAGCGGGGGGCCCTCCTACAATGAGCAGTTCTTC. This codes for CASSAPSGGPSYNEQFF.

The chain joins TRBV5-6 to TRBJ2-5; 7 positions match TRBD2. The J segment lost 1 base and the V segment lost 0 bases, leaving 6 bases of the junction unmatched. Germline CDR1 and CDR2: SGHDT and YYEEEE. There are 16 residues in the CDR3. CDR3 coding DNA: TGTGCCAGCAGCTTGGAGGCGGGGGTGAGCCAAGAGACCCAGTACTTC. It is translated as CASSLEAGVSQETQYF.

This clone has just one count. The CDR3: CASRWTGTNYGYTF. CDR3 DNA sequence: TGTGCCAGCAGATGGACAGGAACTAACTATGGCTACACCTTC. The chain employs TRBV28 and TRBJ1-2; 7 bases match TRBD1. The germline gives CDR1 MDHEN, CDR2 SYDVKM. The V segment lost 6 bases and the J segment 0 bases; nucleotides outside the gene matches: 4. This CDR3 region has 14 residues.

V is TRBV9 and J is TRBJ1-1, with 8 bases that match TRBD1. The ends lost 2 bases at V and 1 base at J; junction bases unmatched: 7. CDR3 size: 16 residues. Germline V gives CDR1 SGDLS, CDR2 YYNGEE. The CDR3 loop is CASSVGDRRKNTEAFF. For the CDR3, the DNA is TGTGCCAGCAGCGTGGGGGACAGGCGAAAGAACACTGAAGCTTTCTTT.

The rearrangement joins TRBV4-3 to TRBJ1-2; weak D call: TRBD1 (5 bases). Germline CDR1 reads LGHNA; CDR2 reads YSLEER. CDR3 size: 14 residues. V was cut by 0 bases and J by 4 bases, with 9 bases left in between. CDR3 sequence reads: CASSQDPGFYGYTF. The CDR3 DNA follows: TGCGCCAGCAGCCAAGACCCAGGGTTCTATGGCTACACCTTC.

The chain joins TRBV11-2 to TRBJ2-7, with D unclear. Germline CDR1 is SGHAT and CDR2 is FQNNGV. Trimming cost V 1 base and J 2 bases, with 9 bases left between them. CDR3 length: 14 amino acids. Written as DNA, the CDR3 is TGTGCCAGCAGCTTAGTGAACGTGGCCTACGAGCAGTACTTC. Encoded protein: CASSLVNVAYEQYF.

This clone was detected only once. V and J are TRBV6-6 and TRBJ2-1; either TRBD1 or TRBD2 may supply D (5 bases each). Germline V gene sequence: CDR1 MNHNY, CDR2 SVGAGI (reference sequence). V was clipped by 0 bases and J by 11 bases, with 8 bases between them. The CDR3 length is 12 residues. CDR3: CASSYSGDQQFF. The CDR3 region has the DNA TGTGCCAGCAGTTACTCAGGGGACCAGCAGTTCTTC.

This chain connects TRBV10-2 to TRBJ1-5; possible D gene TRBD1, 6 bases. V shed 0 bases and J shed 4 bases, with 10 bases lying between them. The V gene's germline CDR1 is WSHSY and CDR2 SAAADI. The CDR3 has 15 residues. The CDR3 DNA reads TGCGCCAGCAGTGAGTCGGGGACAAAGAATCAGCCCCAGCATTTT. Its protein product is CASSESGTKNQPQHF.

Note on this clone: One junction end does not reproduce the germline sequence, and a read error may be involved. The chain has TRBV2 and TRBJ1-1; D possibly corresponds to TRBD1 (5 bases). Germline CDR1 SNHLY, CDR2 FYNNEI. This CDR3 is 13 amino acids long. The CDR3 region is CASSPRRGTEAFF. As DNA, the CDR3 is TGTGCCAGCAGCCCTCGTCGGGGCACTGAGGCTTTCTTT.

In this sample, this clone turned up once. CDR3 nucleotide sequence: TGTGCCAGCAGCTTAGCTCCACAGGGCGCCTACGAGCAGTACTTC. Amino acids: CASSLAPQGAYEQYF. The chain joins TRBV7-2 to TRBJ2-7, with D possibly matching TRBD1 (6 bases). The CDR3 covers 15 residues. From germline, CDR1 is SGHTA and CDR2 FQGNSA. Trimming removed 0 bases from V and 2 bases from J, with 11 bases in between.

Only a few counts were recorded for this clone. DNA for the CDR3: TGTGCCAGCAGGTACCCCGGGACAGGGGACACTGAAGCTTTCTTT. Its translation is CASRYPGTGDTEAFF. The chain joins TRBV6-6 to TRBJ1-1, with 10 nucleotides matching TRBD1. The CDR3 is made up of 15 amino acids. Germline CDR1 and CDR2: MNHNY and SVGAGI (reference sequence). The junction had 7 bases not matched to a gene; V was cut back by 6 bases and J by 3 bases.

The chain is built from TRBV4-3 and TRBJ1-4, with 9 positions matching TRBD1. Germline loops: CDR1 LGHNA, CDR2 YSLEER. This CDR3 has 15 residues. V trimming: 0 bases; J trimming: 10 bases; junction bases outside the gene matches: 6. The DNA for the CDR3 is TGCGCCAGCAGCCAAGATGGGGGACAGGGCGGAAAACTGTTTTTT. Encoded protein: CASSQDGGQGGKLFF.

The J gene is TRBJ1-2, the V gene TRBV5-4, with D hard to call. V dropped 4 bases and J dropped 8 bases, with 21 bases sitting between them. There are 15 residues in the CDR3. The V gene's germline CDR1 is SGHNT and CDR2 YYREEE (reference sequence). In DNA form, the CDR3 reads TGTGCCAGCAGCCACGCCCAGGCCGCGATTTGGGGCTACACCTTC. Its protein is CASSHAQAAIWGYTF. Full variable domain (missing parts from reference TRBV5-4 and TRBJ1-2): ETGVTQSPTHLIKTRGQQVTLRCSSQSGHNTVSWYQQALGQGPQFIFQYYREEENGRGNFPPRFSGLQFPNYSSELNVNALELDDSALYLCASSHAQAAIWGYTFGSGTRLTVV.

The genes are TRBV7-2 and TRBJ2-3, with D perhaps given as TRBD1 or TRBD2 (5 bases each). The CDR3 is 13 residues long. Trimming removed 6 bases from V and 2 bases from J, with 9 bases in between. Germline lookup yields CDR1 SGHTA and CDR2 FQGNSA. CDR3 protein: CASSGGLTDTQYF. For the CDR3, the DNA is TGTGCCAGCAGTGGGGGTCTCACAGATACGCAGTATTTT.

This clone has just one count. CDR3 amino acids: CASSGVYGASNQPQHF. CDR3 DNA sequence: TGTGCCAGCAGTGGTGTTTATGGAGCTTCCAATCAGCCCCAGCATTTT. The V gene is TRBV2, the J gene TRBJ1-5; D uncertain. Germline loops: CDR1 SNHLY, CDR2 FYNNEI. This CDR3 contains 16 residues. V was pared by 4 bases and J by 3 bases, with 16 bases between.

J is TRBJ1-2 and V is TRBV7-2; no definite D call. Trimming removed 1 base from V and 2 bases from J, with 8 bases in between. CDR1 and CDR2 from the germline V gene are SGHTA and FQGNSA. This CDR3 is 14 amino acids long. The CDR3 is CASSLDAGNYGYTF. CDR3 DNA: TGTGCCAGCAGCTTAGATGCCGGCAACTATGGCTACACCTTC.

CDR3 bases: TGTGCCAGCAGCCGACCCGGACTAGAACAAGAGACCCAGTACTTC. Its translation is CASSRPGLEQETQYF. The genes are TRBV7-9 and TRBJ2-5, with TRBD2 matching over 7 bases. V lost 5 bases, J lost 2 bases, and 8 bases stayed unmatched. The germline V gene encodes CDR1 SEHNR and CDR2 FQNEAQ (reference sequence). The CDR3 extends over 15 amino acids.

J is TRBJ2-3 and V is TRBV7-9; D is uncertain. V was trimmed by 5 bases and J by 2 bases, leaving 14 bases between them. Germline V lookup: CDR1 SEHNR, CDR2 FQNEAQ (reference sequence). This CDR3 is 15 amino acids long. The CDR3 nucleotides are TGTGCCAGCAGCCCCCTGACCCTCCCCACAGATACGCAGTATTTT. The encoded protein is CASSPLTLPTDTQYF.

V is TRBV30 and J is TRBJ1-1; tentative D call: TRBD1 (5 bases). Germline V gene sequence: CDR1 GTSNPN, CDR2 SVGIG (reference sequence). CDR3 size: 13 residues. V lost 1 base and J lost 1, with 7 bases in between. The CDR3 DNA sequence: TGTGCCTGGAGTGGACAGCCGAACACTGAAGCTTTCTTT. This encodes CAWSGQPNTEAFF.

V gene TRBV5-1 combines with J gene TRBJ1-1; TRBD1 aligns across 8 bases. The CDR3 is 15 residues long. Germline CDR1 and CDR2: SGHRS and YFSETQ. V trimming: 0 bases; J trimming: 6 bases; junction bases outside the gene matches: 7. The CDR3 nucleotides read TGCGCCAGCAGCTTGGTCCCAGGGGGCTATGCTGAAGCTTTCTTT. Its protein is CASSLVPGGYAEAFF.

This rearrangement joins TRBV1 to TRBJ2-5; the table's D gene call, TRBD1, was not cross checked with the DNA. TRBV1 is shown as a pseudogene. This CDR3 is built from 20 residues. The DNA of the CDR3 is TGCACCAGCAGCCAAGTTGGCCAGACCCGAGGGGGCCTTAATTTTGAGACCCAGTACTTC. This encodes CTSSQVGQTRGGLNFETQYF.

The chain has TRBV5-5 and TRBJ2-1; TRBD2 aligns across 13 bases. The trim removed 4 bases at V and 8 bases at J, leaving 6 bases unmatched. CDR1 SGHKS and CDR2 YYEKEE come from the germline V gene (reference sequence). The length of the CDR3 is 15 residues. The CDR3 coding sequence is TGTGCCAGCAGCCCCACTAGCGGGAGGGCCTATGAGCAGTTCTTC. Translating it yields CASSPTSGRAYEQFF.